Listed below are T cell receptor beta chains from one sample, sequenced in a study of shared clonotypes between healthy human individuals. Method: immunoSEQ multiplex PCR; TCRdb's copy keeps in-frame clones and lacks some. The data hold roughly 890,000 clones, with over 90% observed a single time. Sequencing was done on a sample of naive CD8+ T cells sorted from blood. These receptors were collected from a young man in good health. Each CDR3 is given with its conserved first and last residue. A D gene is named only where the DNA matches it firmly.

TRBD2	TRBV7-9	TRBJ2-1	CASTLYLSGSGDEQFF
.	TRBV7-9	TRBJ2-1	CASTKPPTSQRPYNEQFF
TRBD2	TRBV4-3	TRBJ2-7	CASSQDETSITYEQYF
.	TRBV7-9	TRBJ2-7	CASSTGETYEQYF
.	TRBV2	TRBJ2-1	CASSVMDEQFF
.	TRBV11-1	TRBJ2-1	CASSYRDKQFF
TRBD1	TRBV18	TRBJ2-7	CASSRPGQGAKYEQYF
TRBD1	TRBV7-8	TRBJ2-1	CASKQGAPTYNEQFF
.	TRBV2	TRBJ2-5	CASRGSRGGYF
.	TRBV7-6	TRBJ2-7	CASSSGPADKNYEQYF
.	TRBV14	TRBJ2-3	CASSPYSTDTQYF
.	TRBV2	TRBJ1-1	CASSVSEAFF
.	TRBV27	TRBJ2-1	CASGPPRGEQFF
.	TRBV5-1	TRBJ1-4	CASRAATNEKLFF
.	TRBV18	TRBJ2-3	CASSLQPKTGTSTDTQYF
.	TRBV2	TRBJ2-5	CASSENRDQETQYF
.	TRBV27	TRBJ2-7	CASSSWGSGEQYF
.	TRBV7-4	TRBJ2-7	CASRVGHRGSYEQYF
.	TRBV27	TRBJ2-1	CASRPGHLNEQFF
.	TRBV10-1	TRBJ2-1	CASGQNNEQFF
.	TRBV5-6	TRBJ2-3	CASSLRGDNTDTQYF
.	TRBV5-1	TRBJ1-3	CASSLVGFGNTIYF
TRBD1	TRBV15	TRBJ2-3	CATSRQGADTQYF
.	TRBV30	TRBJ2-2	CAWSVGSGGELFF
.	TRBV7-2	TRBJ2-7	CASSSKGMDRAYEQYF
.	TRBV5-6	TRBJ2-7	CASSSTSGYEQYF
.	TRBV6-5	TRBJ1-2	CASSYQDGYGYTF
TRBD1	TRBV7-9	TRBJ2-7	CASSEDRGNYEQYF
.	TRBV5-1	TRBJ1-4	CASSLDVGGNEKLFF
.	TRBV5-1	TRBJ2-3	CASNRQGTDTQYF
TRBD1	TRBV9	TRBJ1-1	CASSGWDRENTEAFF
TRBD2	TRBV19	TRBJ2-1	CASSMGLASEQFF
.	TRBV5-4	TRBJ1-2	CASSSGGIGYTF
.	TRBV5-4	TRBJ2-7	CASSLVGYEQYF
.	TRBV27	TRBJ1-1	CASGRGVMNTEAFF
TRBD2	TRBV27	TRBJ2-3	CASIGTNTQYF
.	TRBV5-1	TRBJ2-5	CASSPRHLQETQYF
.	TRBV6-1	TRBJ2-7	CASGHHSYEQYF
.	TRBV4-3	TRBJ2-2	CASSQRYGGLPANTGELFF
.	TRBV29-1	TRBJ2-7	CSVGFQDSNYEQYF
.	TRBV28	TRBJ2-5	CASSLGAGLTQYF
.	TRBV2	TRBJ1-1	CAPQLRGNTEAFF
TRBD2	TRBV9	TRBJ2-7	CASSVGSSGSYEQYF
TRBD1	TRBV10-3	TRBJ2-3	CAISETQTGGITDTQYF
.	TRBV2	TRBJ2-1	CASSTPGSSHHEQFF
TRBD1	TRBV9	TRBJ1-2	CASSVGTGGNYGYTF
.	TRBV29-1	TRBJ2-1	CSVRGAAYNEQFF
.	TRBV6-5	TRBJ2-1	CASSRGFPNEQFF
.	TRBV27	TRBJ2-7	CASSLSGHLNEQYF
.	TRBV28	TRBJ1-2	CASSPPLGQDGYTF
TRBD1	TRBV13	TRBJ2-7	CASSPGEQGVYEQYF
TRBD2	TRBV28	TRBJ2-1	CASSLREWNEQFF
.	TRBV6-5	TRBJ1-2	CASSYSKARDLYGYTF
.	TRBV7-6	TRBJ2-1	CASSLSGWNEQFF
.	TRBV4-3	TRBJ1-1	CASSQDPWGTNTEAFF
.	TRBV5-5	TRBJ1-1	CASSLVSTEAFF
.	TRBV27	TRBJ2-2	CASTWNGELFF
.	TRBV27	TRBJ2-1	CASSRTRRSSYNEQFF
.	TRBV11-2	TRBJ2-7	CASSLADKFDYEQYF